What follows are 29 T cell receptor beta chains derived from one specimen sequenced in a study of T-cell memory formation after mild COVID-19. TCRdb processed the 5' RACE reads anew with MiXCR; each CDR3 protein has one entry. The data contain about 450,000 distinct CDR3 sequences, less than 25% of them singletons. The sample comprised PBMCs or a T cell subset sorted from them (not recorded which). The receptors were sampled from an adult woman who had mild COVID-19 (a few samples of this study predate the infection). Cell type and time point are not known.

This chain links TRBV19 with TRBJ2-7; D may be TRBD2 (6 bases). Trimming shortened V by 3 bases and J by 1 base, and 16 bases separated the two germline ends. Germline V gene sequence: CDR1 LNHDA, CDR2 SQIVND (reference sequence). This CDR3 region has 16 residues. The CDR3 sequence: CASSISPVEGSYEQYF. For the CDR3, the DNA is TGTGCCAGTAGTATTTCCCCAGTGGAGGGGTCCTACGAGCAGTACTTC.

The chain joins TRBV7-9 to TRBJ1-5; no clear D. This CDR3 comprises 15 residues. V gave up 6 bases and J gave up 6 bases, with 18 bases separating them. Germline-derived CDR1 and CDR2 are SEHNR and FQNEAQ (reference sequence). The CDR3 loop is CASSPPVGSPQPQHF. The CDR3, as DNA: TGTGCCAGCAGTCCCCCAGTGGGGAGCCCTCAGCCCCAGCATTTT.

This clonotype appeared a few times. The chain's CDR3 is CASSALSGTSGYNEQFF. The CDR3 nucleotides are TGTGCCAGCTCAGCCTTATCTGGGACTAGCGGTTACAATGAGCAGTTCTTC. J is TRBJ2-1 and V is TRBV18; 11 bases agree with TRBD2. V was pared by 5 bases and J by 4 bases, with 10 bases of the junction left unmatched. Germline V lookup: CDR1 KGHSH, CDR2 LQKENI. The CDR3 totals 17 residues.

The chain combines TRBV19 with TRBJ1-1, with 7 bases identical to TRBD1. The CDR3 has 14 residues. Germline V lookup: CDR1 LNHDA, CDR2 SQIVND (reference sequence). The J segment lost 4 bases and the V segment lost 7 bases, leaving 9 bases of the junction unmatched. The CDR3 is CASNNRGGSTEAFF. The CDR3 DNA follows: TGTGCCAGTAACAACAGGGGAGGGAGCACTGAAGCTTTCTTT.

V usage is TRBV20-1 and J usage is TRBJ2-3; 7 nucleotides line up with TRBD2. Germline-derived CDR1 and CDR2 are DFQATT and SNEGSKA (reference sequence). J was trimmed by 1 base and V by 6 bases; bases with no gene match: 13. The CDR3 totals 16 residues. CDR3 sequence reads: CSAHTGRAGGTDTQYF. The CDR3 DNA reads as TGCAGTGCCCACACGGGGCGGGCGGGGGGCACAGATACGCAGTATTTT.

The V and J genes are TRBV7-6 and TRBJ2-1; D may be TRBD2 (5 bases). This CDR3 spans 15 amino acids. V was cut by 4 bases and J by 0 bases, with 10 bases left in between. CDR1 SGHVS and CDR2 FNYEAQ come from the germline V gene. CDR3 sequence (DNA): TGTGCCAGCAGCTCTAGAGCGGTCTCCTACAATGAGCAGTTCTTC. Amino acid sequence: CASSSRAVSYNEQFF. Supplemented by reference TRBV7-6 and TRBJ2-1, the full variable domain reads GAGVSQSPRYKVTKRGQDVALRCDPISGHVSLYWYRQALGQGPEFLTYFNYEAQQDKSGLPNDRFSAERPEGSISTLTIQRTEQRDSAMYRCASSSRAVSYNEQFFGPGTRLTVL.

J is TRBJ2-1 and V is TRBV7-3; TRBD1 aligns across 10 bases. This CDR3 contains 16 residues. Germline CDR1 is SGHTA and CDR2 is FQGTGA. The V segment lost 2 bases and the J segment 5 bases; nucleotides outside the gene matches: 6. The CDR3 DNA follows: TGTGCCAGCAGCTTAGAAGCCGGGACAGGGGACAATGAGCAGTTCTTC. This codes for CASSLEAGTGDNEQFF.

In its sample, this clonotype was seen a few times. The chain is built from TRBV7-6 and TRBJ2-7, with D unclear. Germline V gene lookup returns CDR1 SGHVS and CDR2 FNYEAQ. V was cut by 3 bases and J by 4 bases, with 10 bases left in between. CDR3 length: 13 amino acids. This CDR3 reads CASSLSLSYEQYF. Written as DNA, the CDR3 is TGTGCCAGCAGCTTGAGTTTATCGTACGAGCAGTACTTC.

The V and J genes are TRBV27 and TRBJ1-2; D ambiguous. CDR1 and CDR2 from the germline V gene are MNHEY and SMNVEV (reference sequence). Trimming took off 3 bases at V and 7 bases at J, with 18 bases between the two ends. This CDR3 has 15 residues. CDR3 protein: CASSLGRNSLFGYTF. The DNA for the CDR3 is TGTGCCAGCAGTTTGGGTCGAAACTCACTTTTTGGCTACACCTTC.

The CDR3 loop reads CAWSVGGSSTYEQYF. The CDR3, as DNA: TGTGCCTGGAGTGTCGGGGGGAGTTCCACCTACGAGCAGTACTTC. J is TRBJ2-7 and V is TRBV30; TRBD2 matches 7 bases. The germline V gene has CDR1 GTSNPN and CDR2 SVGIG (reference sequence). This CDR3 is built from 15 residues. J gave up 2 bases and V 0 bases, and 7 bases lay outside the gene matches.

This clonotype appeared a few times. The rearrangement links TRBV5-1 to TRBJ2-7; weak D call: TRBD2 (7 bases). This CDR3 is built from 14 residues. The V and J ends lost 2 bases and 5 bases respectively, with 14 bases between them. Germline assignment: CDR1 SGHRS and CDR2 YFSETQ. CDR3 loop: CASSLGGDPDEQYF. CDR3 bases: TGCGCCAGCAGCTTAGGGGGGGACCCGGACGAGCAGTACTTC.

V is TRBV4-1 and J is TRBJ2-1, with 10 bases fitting TRBD2. V shed 0 bases and J 0 bases; nucleotides not matched to a gene: 11. Germline V gene sequence: CDR1 MGHRA, CDR2 YSYEKL. The CDR3 is 20 residues long. In DNA, the CDR3 is TGCGCCAGCAGCCAAGAAAGGTGGGCTAGCGGGGGACCCTCCTACAATGAGCAGTTCTTC. This sequence encodes CASSQERWASGGPSYNEQFF.

As to this clonotype: The CDR3 ends on some other residue instead of the conserved phenylalanine or tryptophan, so this is likely a read error. V is TRBV6-2 or TRBV6-3 and J is TRBJ2-7, with D possibly TRBD1 on 6 matching bases. Between the trimmed V and J ends, which lost 7 bases and 4 bases, there was a span of 8 bases. The CDR3 totals 11 residues. Germline loops: CDR1 MNHEY, CDR2 SVGEGT. Written as DNA, the CDR3 is TGTGCCAGCACACAGGGTTACGAGCAGTACTTA. It is translated as CASTQGYEQYL.

In its sample, this clonotype was seen a few times. The chain has TRBV7-8 and TRBJ2-5, with a weak D call TRBD1 (6 bases). CDR3 length equals 17 residues. In germline, CDR1 is SGHVS, CDR2 FQNEAQ. V gave up 5 bases and J gave up 2 bases, with 21 bases separating them. The CDR3 bases are TGTGCCAGCAGCCACCGTTGGGACACCCCAGCTCAAGAGACCCAGTACTTC. It is translated as CASSHRWDTPAQETQYF.

This clonotype showed up just a few times. The rearrangement links TRBV24-1 to TRBJ2-3, with D hard to call. CDR3 size: 14 residues. Looked up from germline, CDR1 is KGHDR and CDR2 is SFDVKD. The V end lost 4 bases, the J end lost 2 bases, and 9 bases lay between the germline ends. The CDR3 region is CATSDPPPTDTQYF. Here the CDR3 DNA reads TGTGCCACCAGTGACCCTCCCCCCACAGATACGCAGTATTTT.

CDR3 DNA sequence: TGTGCCAGCTCGAGAGCTAGCGGGAAAAACTCTGGGGCCAACGTCCTGACTTTC. Its translation: CASSRASGKNSGANVLTF. V usage is TRBV11-2 and J usage is TRBJ2-6; 9 nucleotides line up with TRBD2. The V gene end was trimmed by 8 bases and the J gene end by 0 bases; junction bases not matched to a gene: 11. CDR1 SGHAT and CDR2 FQNNGV come from the germline V gene. This CDR3 is built from 18 residues.

The table lists this clonotype with a few counts. CDR3: CASRPSLLEADTQYF. The CDR3 DNA sequence: TGTGCCAGTAGACCTAGCCTTCTAGAGGCAGATACGCAGTATTTT. The chain joins TRBV19 to TRBJ2-3, with D possibly TRBD2 on 5 matching bases. V dropped 6 bases and J dropped 4 bases, with 17 bases sitting between them. Germline values: CDR1 LNHDA, CDR2 SQIVND (reference sequence). The CDR3 contains 15 residues.

The chain employs TRBV23-1 and TRBJ1-1; TRBD1 might be the D (5 bases). TRBV23-1 is assigned to the ORF class and has an uncertain function. The V and J ends lost 3 bases and 4 bases respectively, with 15 bases between them. This CDR3 comprises 15 residues. The CDR3 region has the DNA TGCGCCAGCAGTCAGTTCGTGAGAGGGGCCACTGAAGCTTTCTTT. Translation gives CASSQFVRGATEAFF.

This clonotype was detected a few times. This chain joins TRBV11-2 and TRBJ2-2; 8 nucleotides align to TRBD2. V dropped 3 bases and J dropped 4; count of bases not matched to a gene: 10. Germline V CDR1 and CDR2: SGHAT, FQNNGV. The CDR3 spans 17 residues. The CDR3 nucleotides are TGTGCCAGCAGCTTCCCCTTAGCGGGACGCCCCACCGGGGAGCTGTTTTTT. Translation gives CASSFPLAGRPTGELFF.

The CDR3 is CASKGPGTGEYEQYF. The DNA for the CDR3 is TGTGCCAGCAAGGGCCCCGGGACAGGGGAATACGAGCAGTACTTC. V is TRBV27 and J is TRBJ2-7; 10 bases line up with TRBD1. The CDR3 is made up of 15 amino acids. The ends lost 7 bases at V and 4 bases at J; junction bases unmatched: 10. The germline gives CDR1 MNHEY, CDR2 SMNVEV (reference sequence).

This chain connects TRBV20-1 to TRBJ2-5, with D maybe TRBD2 (5 bases). The CDR3 sequence is 12 residues long. V was clipped by 6 bases and J by 2 bases, with 10 bases between them. Germline V gene data show CDR1 as DFQATT and CDR2 as SNEGSKA (reference sequence). CDR3 bases: TGCAGTGCCATCCAGCGGCAAGAGACCCAGTACTTC. Amino acid sequence: CSAIQRQETQYF.

The chain combines TRBV28 with TRBJ1-1; a possible D gene is TRBD1 (6 bases). This CDR3 has 15 amino acids. Trimming removed 6 bases from V and 5 bases from J, with 19 bases in between. Per the germline V gene, CDR1 is MDHEN and CDR2 is SYDVKM. Here the CDR3 reads CASRDGGRVGTEAFF. The CDR3 bases are TGTGCCAGCAGGGATGGGGGCAGGGTCGGAACTGAAGCTTTCTTT.

This chain joins TRBV12-3 or TRBV12-4 and TRBJ2-5, with 12 bases fitting TRBD2. The CDR3 is made up of 15 amino acids. Germline trimming cut 6 bases from V and 12 bases from J; bases unmatched to any gene: 14. CDR3 nucleotides: TGTGCCAGCAGGCAGGGGACTAGCGGGTCCGCGGCCAAGTACTTC. It encodes CASRQGTSGSAAKYF.

This clonotype was recorded a few times. The rearrangement joins TRBV7-9 to TRBJ2-1; a possible D gene is TRBD2 (7 bases). Trimming cost V 5 bases and J 2 bases, with 16 bases left between them. Germline values: CDR1 SEHNR, CDR2 FQNEAQ (reference sequence). CDR3 length: 16 amino acids. The CDR3 reads CASSGGSGGPYNEQFF. CDR3 DNA: TGTGCCAGCAGCGGGGGATCGGGGGGCCCCTACAATGAGCAGTTCTTC.

The V gene is TRBV6-5, the J gene TRBJ2-3; 9 nucleotides line up with TRBD1. V shed 2 bases, J shed 3 bases, and the junction held 3 bases outside the gene matches. CDR3 length equals 15 residues. In germline, CDR1 is MNHEY, CDR2 SVGAGI. CDR3 loop: CASSYEQGATDTQYF. CDR3 DNA: TGTGCCAGCAGTTACGAACAGGGGGCGACAGATACGCAGTATTTT.

The chain has TRBV7-3 and TRBJ2-1, with 8 bases lining up with TRBD1. The CDR3 consists of 17 residues. V lost 5 bases, J lost 4 bases, and 13 bases stayed unmatched. In germline, CDR1 is SGHTA, CDR2 FQGTGA. The CDR3 region has the DNA TGTGCCAGCAGCCTCGGACAGGGTGCGAGGGTTTACAATGAGCAGTTCTTC. Its protein is CASSLGQGARVYNEQFF.

J is TRBJ2-2 and V is TRBV7-2; 10 nucleotides line up with TRBD2. CDR1 and CDR2 (germline): SGHTA, FQGNSA. With 5 bases clipped from V and 0 bases from J, the junction kept 6 bases outside the gene matches. This CDR3 has 17 residues. Here the CDR3 reads CASSPNSGRPNTGELFF. Here the CDR3 DNA reads TGTGCCAGCAGCCCCAATAGCGGGAGGCCGAACACCGGGGAGCTGTTTTTT.

This clonotype has a single count. This chain uses TRBV12-3 or TRBV12-4 with TRBJ2-7; unclear D gene. V shed 6 bases and J shed 3 bases, with 15 bases lying between them. The CDR3 runs to 14 residues. CDR3 region: CASSPPPALYEQYF. CDR3 coding DNA: TGTGCCAGCAGCCCCCCCCCGGCACTCTACGAGCAGTACTTC.

J is TRBJ2-2 and V is TRBV3-1; the D is unclear. This CDR3 is 15 amino acids long. CDR1 and CDR2 from the germline V gene are LGHDT and YNNKEL (reference sequence). Trimming took 5 bases from V and 1 from J, leaving 11 bases between them. The CDR3 coding sequence is TGTGCCAGCAGCTATAACAGTTGGAACACCGGGGAGCTGTTTTTT. Translating it yields CASSYNSWNTGELFF.